This TCR beta chain was sequenced for a study of cytomegalovirus exposure and HLA in healthy donors. Per the germline V gene, CDR1 is KGHSH and CDR2 is LQKENI. The CDR3 covers 19 residues. With 6 bases clipped from V and 3 bases from J, the junction kept 14 bases outside the gene matches. Healthy bone marrow donors made up the donors. The PCR was carried out with 60 Vbeta primers and 13 Jbeta primers. Here immunoSEQ multiplex PCR was the method, and the copy in TCRdb shows in-frame clones only, minus some. The table has approximately 170,000 clones, roughly 80% seen once. Points on this clone: What it recognizes is unknown.

Study-level results: Later on, a genetic analysis was performed. It linked a missense variant in DCLRE1C with V- and J-gene trimming of TCR beta. Most subjects' HLA-A and HLA-B alleles were reportedly predicted from TCR beta sequences. Across HLA loci, a later analysis found differing TCR association rates, with DRB1 most and HLA-C fewest.

What was sequenced was PBMCs. This receptor was identified in a young woman in good health and CMV-seronegative. V and J are TRBV18 and TRBJ2-1; 13 positions agree with TRBD2. CDR3 bases: TGTGCCAGCTCCCCCGCGAGACTAGCGGGAGGTTGGATCTACAATGAGCAGTTCTTC. Translated: CASSPARLAGGWIYNEQFF.